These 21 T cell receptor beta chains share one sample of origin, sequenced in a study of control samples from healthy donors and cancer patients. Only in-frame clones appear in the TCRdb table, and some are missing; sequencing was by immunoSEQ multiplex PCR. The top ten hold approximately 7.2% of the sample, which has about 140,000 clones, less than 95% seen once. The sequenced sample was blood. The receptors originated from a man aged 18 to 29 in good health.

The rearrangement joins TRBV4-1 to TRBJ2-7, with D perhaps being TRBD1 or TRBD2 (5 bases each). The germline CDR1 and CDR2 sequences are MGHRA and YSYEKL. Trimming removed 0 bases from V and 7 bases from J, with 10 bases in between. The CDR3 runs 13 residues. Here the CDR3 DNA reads TGCGCCAGCAGCCAAGAGATTGGGGGTGAGCAGTACTTC. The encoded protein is CASSQEIGGEQYF.

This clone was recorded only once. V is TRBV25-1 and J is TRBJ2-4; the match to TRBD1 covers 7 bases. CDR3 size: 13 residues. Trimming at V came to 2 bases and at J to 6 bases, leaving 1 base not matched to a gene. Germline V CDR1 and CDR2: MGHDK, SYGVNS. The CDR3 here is CASSETGVNIQYF. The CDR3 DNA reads TGTGCCAGCAGTGAAACAGGGGTAAACATTCAGTACTTC.

The DNA for the CDR3 is TGCGCCAGCAGCTTGGGGGGGCTTAACACTGAAGCTTTCTTT. It specifies CASSLGGLNTEAFF. The V gene is TRBV5-1, the J gene TRBJ1-1; D might be TRBD1 (6 bases). Germline CDR1 and CDR2: SGHRS and YFSETQ. V lost 0 bases, J lost 2 bases, and 8 bases lay in between. The CDR3 runs to 14 residues.

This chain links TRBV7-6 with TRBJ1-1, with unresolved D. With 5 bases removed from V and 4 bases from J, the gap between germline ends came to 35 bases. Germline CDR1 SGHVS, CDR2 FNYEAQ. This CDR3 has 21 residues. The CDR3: CASSLRAQTGGGVREATEAFF. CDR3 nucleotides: TGTGCCAGCAGCCTTCGAGCACAAACGGGAGGAGGTGTCCGAGAGGCCACTGAAGCTTTCTTT.

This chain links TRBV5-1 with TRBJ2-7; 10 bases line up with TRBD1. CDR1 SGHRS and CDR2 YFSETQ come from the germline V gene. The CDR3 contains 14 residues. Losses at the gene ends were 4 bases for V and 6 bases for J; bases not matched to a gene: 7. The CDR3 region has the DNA TGCGCCAGCAGCATGCTCGGGACAGGGGTCGAGCAGTACTTC. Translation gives CASSMLGTGVEQYF.

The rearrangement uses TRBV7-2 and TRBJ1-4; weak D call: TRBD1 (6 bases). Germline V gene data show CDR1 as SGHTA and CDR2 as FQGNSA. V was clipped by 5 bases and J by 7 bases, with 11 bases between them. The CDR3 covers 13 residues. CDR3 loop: CASSPGAGEKLFF. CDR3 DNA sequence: TGTGCCAGCAGCCCGGGGGCGGGTGAAAAACTGTTTTTT.

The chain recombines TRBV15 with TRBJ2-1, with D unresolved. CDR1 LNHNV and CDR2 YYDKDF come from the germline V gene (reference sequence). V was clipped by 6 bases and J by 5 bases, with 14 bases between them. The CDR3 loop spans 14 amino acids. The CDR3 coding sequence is TGTGCCACCAGTATGATAAACGTACACAATGAGCAGTTCTTC. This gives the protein CATSMINVHNEQFF.

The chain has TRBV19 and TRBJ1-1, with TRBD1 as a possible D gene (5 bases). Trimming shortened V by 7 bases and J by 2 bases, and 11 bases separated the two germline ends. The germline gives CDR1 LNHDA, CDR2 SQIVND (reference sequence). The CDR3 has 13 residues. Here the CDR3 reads CASMVRANTEAFF. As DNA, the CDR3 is TGTGCCAGTATGGTCAGGGCCAACACTGAAGCTTTCTTT.

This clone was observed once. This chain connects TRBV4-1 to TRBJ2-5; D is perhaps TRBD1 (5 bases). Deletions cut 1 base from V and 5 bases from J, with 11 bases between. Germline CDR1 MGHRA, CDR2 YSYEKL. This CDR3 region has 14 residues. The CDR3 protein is CASSQGARVETQYF. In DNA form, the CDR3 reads TGCGCCAGCAGCCAAGGGGCCAGGGTGGAGACCCAGTACTTC.

CDR3 region: CASRRDRVGSNYGYTF. The CDR3 nucleotides read TGTGCCAGCAGGAGGGACAGGGTCGGATCTAACTATGGCTACACCTTC. The chain links TRBV7-8 to TRBJ1-2; 9 bases agree with TRBD1. V trimming: 6 bases; J trimming: 0 bases; junction bases outside the gene matches: 8. Germline V gene lookup returns CDR1 SGHVS and CDR2 FQNEAQ. This CDR3 is 16 amino acids long.

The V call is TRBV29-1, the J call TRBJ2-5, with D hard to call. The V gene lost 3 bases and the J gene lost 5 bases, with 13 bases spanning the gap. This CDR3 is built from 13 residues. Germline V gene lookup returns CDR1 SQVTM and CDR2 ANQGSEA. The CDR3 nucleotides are TGCAGCGTTGAGGTGAACAGTGACGAGACCCAGTACTTC. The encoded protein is CSVEVNSDETQYF.

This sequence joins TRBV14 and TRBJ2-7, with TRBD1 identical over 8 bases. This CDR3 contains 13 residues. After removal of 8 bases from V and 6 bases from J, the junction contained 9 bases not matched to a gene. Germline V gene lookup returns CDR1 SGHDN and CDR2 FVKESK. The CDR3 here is CASSTGTGLEQYF. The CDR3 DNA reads TGTGCCAGCTCAACCGGGACAGGACTCGAGCAGTACTTC.

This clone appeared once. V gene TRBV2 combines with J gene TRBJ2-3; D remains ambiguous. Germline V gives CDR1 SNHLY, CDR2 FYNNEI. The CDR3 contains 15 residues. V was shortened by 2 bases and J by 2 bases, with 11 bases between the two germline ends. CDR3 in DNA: TGTGCCAGCAGTGAAAGGGCAGCCGACACAGATACGCAGTATTTT. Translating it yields CASSERAADTDTQYF.

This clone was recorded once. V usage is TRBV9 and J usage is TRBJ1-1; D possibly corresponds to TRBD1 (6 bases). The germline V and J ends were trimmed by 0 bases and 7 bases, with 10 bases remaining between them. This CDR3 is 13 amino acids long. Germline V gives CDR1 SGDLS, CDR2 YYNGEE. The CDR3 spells CASSVAGAGEAFF. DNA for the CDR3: TGTGCCAGCAGCGTAGCAGGGGCGGGTGAAGCTTTCTTT.

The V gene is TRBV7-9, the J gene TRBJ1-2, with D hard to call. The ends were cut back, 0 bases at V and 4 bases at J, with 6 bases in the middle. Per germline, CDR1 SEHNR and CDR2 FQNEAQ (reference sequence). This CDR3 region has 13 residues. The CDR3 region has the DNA TGTGCCAGCAGCTTAGCGTCAGGCTATGGCTACACCTTC. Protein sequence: CASSLASGYGYTF.

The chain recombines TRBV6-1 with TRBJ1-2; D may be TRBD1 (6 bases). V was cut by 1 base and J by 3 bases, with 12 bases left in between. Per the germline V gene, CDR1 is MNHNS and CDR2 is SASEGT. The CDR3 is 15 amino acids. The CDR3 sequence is CASSEVAGAHYGYTF. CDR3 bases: TGTGCCAGCAGTGAAGTGGCAGGGGCACACTATGGCTACACCTTC.

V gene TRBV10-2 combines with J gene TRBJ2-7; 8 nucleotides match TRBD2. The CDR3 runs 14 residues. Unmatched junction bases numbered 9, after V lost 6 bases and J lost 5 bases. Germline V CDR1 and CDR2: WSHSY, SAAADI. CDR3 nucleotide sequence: TGCGCCAGCAGAGACCCTAGCGGGTTCAACGAGCAGTACTTC. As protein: CASRDPSGFNEQYF.

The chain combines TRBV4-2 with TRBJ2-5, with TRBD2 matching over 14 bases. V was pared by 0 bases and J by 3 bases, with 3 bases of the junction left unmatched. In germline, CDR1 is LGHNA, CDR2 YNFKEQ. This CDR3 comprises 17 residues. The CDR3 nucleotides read TGTGCCAGCAGCCAAGATGAGGGACTAGCGGGAGAAGAGACCCAGTACTTC. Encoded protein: CASSQDEGLAGEETQYF.

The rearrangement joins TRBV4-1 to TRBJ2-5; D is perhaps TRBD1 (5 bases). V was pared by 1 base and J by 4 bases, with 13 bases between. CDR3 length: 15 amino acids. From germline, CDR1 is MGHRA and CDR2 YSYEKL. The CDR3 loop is CASSQVAGPGETQYF. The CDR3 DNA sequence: TGCGCCAGCAGCCAAGTGGCAGGGCCGGGAGAGACCCAGTACTTC.

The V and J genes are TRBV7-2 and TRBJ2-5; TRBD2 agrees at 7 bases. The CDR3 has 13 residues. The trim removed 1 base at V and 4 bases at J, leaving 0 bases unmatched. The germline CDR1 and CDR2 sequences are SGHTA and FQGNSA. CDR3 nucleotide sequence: TGTGCCAGCAGCTTAGGGGAGGGAGAGACCCAGTACTTC. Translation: CASSLGEGETQYF.

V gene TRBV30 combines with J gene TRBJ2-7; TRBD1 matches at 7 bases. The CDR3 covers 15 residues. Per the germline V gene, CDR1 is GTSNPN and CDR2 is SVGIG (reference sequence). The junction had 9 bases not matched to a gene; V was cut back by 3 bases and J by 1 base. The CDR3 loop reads CAWRGRQGRSYEQYF. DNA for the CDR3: TGTGCCTGGAGGGGCCGACAGGGAAGATCCTACGAGCAGTACTTC.